The 7 T cell receptor beta chains below all came from one sample that was sequenced in a study of T cell responses to AZD1222 COVID-19 vaccine. Sequenced by immunoSEQ multiplex PCR; TCRdb stores in-frame clones only, minus some. The data hold just under 85,000 clones, with around 86% observed a single time. Sequenced material: peripheral blood, taken on day 0 of AZD1222 vaccination. All receptors come from an adult in good health.

The CDR3 DNA reads TGCGCCAGCAGCTTGGGCTATATAGTTCCGATAAAAGGGGATGGCTACACCTTC. Residues: CASSLGYIVPIKGDGYTF. The V gene is TRBV5-1, the J gene TRBJ1-2; D perhaps matches TRBD1 (5 bases). Germline CDR1 SGHRS, CDR2 YFSETQ. V lost 0 bases, J lost 6 bases, and 24 bases lay in between. CDR3 size: 18 residues.

V is TRBV5-4 and J is TRBJ2-3, with a tentative D call TRBD2 (6 bases). The CDR3 covers 15 residues. The V and J ends lost 4 bases and 2 bases respectively, with 14 bases between them. Germline loops: CDR1 SGHNT, CDR2 YYREEE (reference sequence). The chain's CDR3 is CASSPNSGLTDTQYF. CDR3 in DNA: TGTGCCAGCAGCCCTAATAGCGGACTCACAGATACGCAGTATTTT.

The chain joins TRBV7-2 to TRBJ2-1, with 8 bases matching TRBD2. V was clipped by 5 bases and J by 8 bases; unmatched bases: 8. The V gene's germline CDR1 is SGHTA and CDR2 FQGNSA. This CDR3 is 14 amino acids long. The CDR3 protein is CASSPGTRGDEQFF. The DNA of the CDR3 is TGTGCCAGCAGCCCCGGGACTAGGGGTGATGAGCAGTTCTTC.

This chain uses TRBV6-4 with TRBJ2-3; 8 bases match TRBD2. The V gene end was trimmed by 3 bases and the J gene end by 2 bases; junction bases not matched to a gene: 7. CDR1 MRHNA and CDR2 SNTAGT come from the germline V gene. CDR3 length: 16 amino acids. CDR3: CASSEGTRSHTDTQYF. Here the CDR3 DNA reads TGTGCCAGCAGTGAAGGGACTAGAAGTCACACAGATACGCAGTATTTT.

The chain links TRBV7-3 to TRBJ2-2; 8 nucleotides align to TRBD2. Losses at the gene ends were 5 bases for V and 4 bases for J; bases not matched to a gene: 15. This CDR3 is 18 amino acids long. Germline-derived CDR1 and CDR2 are SGHTA and FQGTGA. Written as DNA, the CDR3 is TGTGCCAGCAGCCCCACCCAACTTGTTCTAGCGGGCACCGGGGAGCTGTTTTTT. Amino acids: CASSPTQLVLAGTGELFF.

V gene TRBV6-5 combines with J gene TRBJ2-7; 7 bases map to TRBD1. Per germline, CDR1 MNHEY and CDR2 SVGAGI. J lost 4 bases, V lost 6 bases, and 9 bases had no gene match. This CDR3 region has 14 residues. The CDR3 sequence is CASSGGQEGYEQYF. The CDR3 DNA sequence: TGTGCCAGCAGCGGAGGACAGGAAGGATACGAGCAGTACTTC.

The chain combines TRBV7-9 with TRBJ1-4; possible D gene TRBD1, 5 bases. V was cut by 5 bases and J by 0 bases, with 10 bases left in between. CDR1 is SEHNR, CDR2 FQNEAQ, per germline (reference sequence). This CDR3 has 15 residues. The DNA of the CDR3 is TGTGCCAGCAGCGGTAGAGGGGCAACTAATGAAAAACTGTTTTTT. Its protein product is CASSGRGATNEKLFF.